These 5 T cell receptor beta chains came from one sample sequenced in a study of identical twins. TCRdb processed the 5' RACE reads anew with MiXCR; each CDR3 protein has one entry. The repertoire consists of 1.5 million or so distinct CDR3 sequences, with 32% occurring once and the leading ten covering under 0.35%. The specimen was cord blood. The receptor set was obtained from a newborn girl in good health.

J is TRBJ2-7 and V is TRBV3-1, with TRBD2 identical over 8 bases. The trim removed 2 bases at V and 4 bases at J, leaving 7 bases unmatched. From germline, CDR1 is LGHDT and CDR2 YNNKEL (reference sequence). The CDR3 is 15 residues long. CDR3 in amino acids: CASSQLSGSSYEQYF. The CDR3 nucleotides read TGTGCCAGCAGCCAATTGAGCGGGAGTAGTTACGAGCAGTACTTC.

This clonotype has only a few counts. This rearrangement joins TRBV5-1 to TRBJ2-1; TRBD1 aligns across 8 bases. This CDR3 is 17 amino acids long. V shed 0 bases and J 3 bases; nucleotides not matched to a gene: 8. Per germline, CDR1 SGHRS and CDR2 YFSETQ. The CDR3 DNA sequence: TGCGCCAGCAGCTTGGCCTTAGGGGGGACAGGCTACAATGAGCAGTTCTTC. It yields the protein CASSLALGGTGYNEQFF.

This clonotype was picked up one time. The V and J genes are TRBV29-1 and TRBJ1-2, with TRBD1 matching over 7 bases. The germline CDR1 and CDR2 sequences are SQVTM and ANQGSEA. V shed 6 bases and J 8 bases; nucleotides not matched to a gene: 21. The CDR3 totals 16 residues. The CDR3 loop is CSVASLRLDREGGYTF. DNA for the CDR3: TGCAGCGTCGCCTCCCTTCGCTTAGACAGGGAGGGAGGCTACACCTTC.

This clonotype has just a few counts. This chain uses TRBV27 with TRBJ2-3; D may be TRBD1 or TRBD2 (5 bases each). The length of the CDR3 is 14 residues. The germline gives CDR1 MNHEY, CDR2 SMNVEV (reference sequence). Trimming cost V 7 bases and J 0 bases, with 11 bases left between them. CDR3 nucleotide sequence: TGTGCCAGCAACTGGGGGTTTAGCACAGATACGCAGTATTTT. Protein: CASNWGFSTDTQYF.

The sample holds a few counts of this clonotype. This chain links TRBV13 with TRBJ2-3; TRBD2 matches 14 bases. The CDR3 is 18 amino acids. The V gene end was trimmed by 0 bases and the J gene end by 1 base; junction bases not matched to a gene: 3. Per the germline V gene, CDR1 is PRHDT and CDR2 is FYEKMQ (reference sequence). CDR3 nucleotides: TGTGCCAGCAGCTTAGGGACTAGCGGGAGGGCCGGCACAGATACGCAGTATTTT. Its translation: CASSLGTSGRAGTDTQYF.